This note documents a single TCR beta chain sequence. These data originate in a study of CXCR3-negative and CXCR3-positive naive CD8 T cells. CDR3 size: 16 residues. The germline gives CDR1 MNHNS, CDR2 SASEGT. Via 5' RACE with UMI labels, TRB cDNA libraries were prepared. TCRdb processed the 5' RACE reads again and assigns one entry to each CDR3 protein, with no DNA. Found here are approximately 70,000 distinct CDR3 sequences; the top ten clones hold about 1.5%. This receptor was obtained from a human donor in good health. Some clones in this sample may be carry-over from other donors' samples. Sample: naive CXCR3- CD8+ T cells from blood. The subset denotes: CD45RO-CCR7+CD27+CD95- naive CD8+ T cells lacking CXCR3 (TNR3-). The chain is built from TRBV6-1 and TRBJ2-7; TCRdb indicates TRBD1, and absent DNA this call remains unverified. The chain's CDR3 is CASSLDRGLSSYEQYF.